The 30 T cell receptor beta chains given below trace back to one sample, sequenced in a study of cytomegalovirus exposure and HLA in healthy donors. The PCR made use of 60 Vbeta and 13 Jbeta primers. Here immunoSEQ multiplex PCR was the method, and the copy in TCRdb shows in-frame clones only, minus some. The sample includes about 170,000 clones, about 78% seen only once; the top ten take less than 15%. Material for sequencing was PBMCs. The source of these receptors is a woman aged 45-65 years in good health and CMV-seropositive.

The chain couples TRBV9 to TRBJ2-2; a weak D match, TRBD2 (5 bases). CDR1 SGDLS and CDR2 YYNGEE come from the germline V gene. The CDR3 length is 14 residues. V shed 3 bases and J shed 6 bases, with 12 bases lying between them. Written as DNA, the CDR3 is TGTGCCAGCAGCGCTTCGAGGGCTTCCGGGGAGCTGTTTTTT. Translating gives CASSASRASGELFF.

The rearrangement joins TRBV19 to TRBJ1-2, with D possibly TRBD1 on 6 matching bases. Germline V gives CDR1 LNHDA, CDR2 SQIVND (reference sequence). V gave up 7 bases and J gave up 2 bases, with 14 bases separating them. The CDR3 consists of 14 residues. CDR3 sequence: CASTGQRANYGYTF. The CDR3 nucleotides read TGTGCCAGTACTGGACAGAGGGCCAACTATGGCTACACCTTC.

The gene calls are TRBV19 and TRBJ1-5; TRBD1 agrees at 9 bases. Germline values: CDR1 LNHDA, CDR2 SQIVND (reference sequence). The CDR3 covers 14 residues. Trimming at V came to 4 bases and at J to 4 bases, leaving 2 bases not matched to a gene. This chain's CDR3 is CASSKGQGNQPQHF. CDR3 nucleotides: TGTGCCAGTAGTAAGGGACAGGGTAATCAGCCCCAGCATTTT.

The rearrangement joins TRBV13 to TRBJ2-7; no definite D call. This CDR3 spans 14 amino acids. The germline V gene has CDR1 PRHDT and CDR2 FYEKMQ (reference sequence). V was pared by 5 bases and J by 0 bases, with 11 bases between. The DNA of the CDR3 is TGTGCCAGCAGCCCTCGACTGGTCTCCTACGAGCAGTACTTC. Protein product: CASSPRLVSYEQYF.

This clone was found a few times. The chain's CDR3 is CASSRTPGTEAFF. CDR3 DNA: TGTGCCAGCAGCCGGACCCCAGGGACTGAAGCTTTCTTT. The V call is TRBV6-6, the J call TRBJ1-1; tentatively, D is TRBD1 (5 bases). Germline V gives CDR1 MNHNY, CDR2 SVGAGI (reference sequence). The V end lost 6 bases, the J end lost 5 bases, and 13 bases lay between the germline ends. This CDR3 has 13 amino acids.

This clone was seen once. The chain combines TRBV5-6 with TRBJ1-4; 8 bases are shared with TRBD1. Per germline, CDR1 SGHDT and CDR2 YYEEEE. The CDR3 sequence is 15 residues long. With V trimmed by 5 bases and J by 3 bases, 6 bases remained unmatched. CDR3 DNA sequence: TGTGCCAGCAGTTCGACAGGGGCGGCTAATGAAAAACTGTTTTTT. Residues: CASSSTGAANEKLFF.

The CDR3 nucleotides read TGTGCCAGCAGCCCGGGGGGGGGTGCAGATACGCAGTATTTT. Its translation: CASSPGGGADTQYF. The chain joins TRBV7-3 to TRBJ2-3, with 8 bases lining up with TRBD2. V shed 5 bases and J 4 bases; nucleotides not matched to a gene: 5. CDR3 length equals 14 residues. Germline CDR1 and CDR2: SGHTA and FQGTGA.

The genes are TRBV6-1 and TRBJ2-5, with a weak D call TRBD2 (7 bases). The V gene's germline CDR1 is MNHNS and CDR2 SASEGT. V was trimmed by 3 bases and J by 5 bases, leaving 16 bases between them. The CDR3 spans 15 residues. This chain's CDR3 is CASSEGLGGEETQYF. As DNA, the CDR3 is TGTGCCAGCAGTGAGGGCTTAGGGGGGGAGGAGACCCAGTACTTC.

About this clone: Germline and junction disagree at one end, which may indicate a read error. This rearrangement joins TRBV7-7 to TRBJ2-5, with TRBD1 matching 8 bases. The CDR3 runs 13 residues. Germline V gene data show CDR1 as SSHAT and CDR2 as FNYEAQ (reference sequence). CDR3 protein: CASSTGGGEVQYF. For the CDR3, the DNA is TGTGCTAGCAGCACAGGGGGTGGAGAGGTCCAGTACTTC.

The rearrangement uses TRBV1 and TRBJ2-2; no DNA check was done on the table's D call, TRBD2. TRBV1 is assigned pseudogene status. The CDR3 is made up of 20 amino acids. The CDR3 bases are TGCACCAGCAGCCAGGCCGGGGTGACTAGCGGGGGGCTGAACACCGGGGAGCTGTTTTTT. This codes for CTSSQAGVTSGGLNTGELFF.

The chain joins TRBV6-7 to TRBJ2-3, with 10 bases identical to TRBD2. TRBV6-7 is marked as an open reading frame, function uncertain. Losses at the gene ends were 7 bases for V and 1 base for J; bases not matched to a gene: 2. The CDR3 loop spans 14 amino acids. CDR3 DNA sequence: TGTGCCAGCACCACTAGCGGGGGCACAGATACGCAGTATTTT. It translates to CASTTSGGTDTQYF.

V usage is TRBV5-1 and J usage is TRBJ1-2; 7 bases fit TRBD1. Losses at the gene ends were 1 base for V and 1 base for J; bases not matched to a gene: 4. Germline loops: CDR1 SGHRS, CDR2 YFSETQ. The CDR3 loop spans 15 amino acids. The CDR3 protein is CASSLTGALNYGYTF. CDR3 DNA: TGCGCCAGCAGCTTGACAGGGGCTCTTAACTATGGCTACACCTTC.

The V and J genes are TRBV5-5 and TRBJ2-7; D is unclear. The ends were cut back, 2 bases at V and 5 bases at J, with 8 bases in the middle. CDR1 SGHKS and CDR2 YYEKEE come from the germline V gene (reference sequence). The CDR3 is 12 residues long. CDR3 protein: CASSFTVDEQYF. The CDR3 nucleotides read TGTGCCAGCAGCTTTACTGTGGACGAGCAGTACTTC. Filled out from reference TRBV5-5 and TRBJ2-7, the complete variable domain reads DAGVTQSPTHLIKTRGQQVTLRCSPISGHKSVSWYQQVLGQGPQFIFQYYEKEERGRGNFPDRFSARQFPNYSSELNVNALLLGDSALYLCASSFTVDEQYFGPGTRLTVT.

V and J are TRBV5-5 and TRBJ2-7; 9 nucleotides agree with TRBD2. CDR1 is SGHKS, CDR2 YYEKEE, per germline (reference sequence). CDR3 length: 15 amino acids. Trimming took 0 bases from V and 1 from J; bases not matched to a gene: 2. The CDR3 here is CASSLDAGGSYEQYF. The CDR3 DNA reads TGTGCCAGCAGCTTGGATGCGGGGGGGTCCTACGAGCAGTACTTC. Based on the CDR3 plus reference TRBV5-5 and TRBJ2-7, the full variable domain is DAGVTQSPTHLIKTRGQQVTLRCSPISGHKSVSWYQQVLGQGPQFIFQYYEKEERGRGNFPDRFSARQFPNYSSELNVNALLLGDSALYLCASSLDAGGSYEQYFGPGTRLTVT.

This clone was detected once. The rearrangement joins TRBV30 to TRBJ2-7, with D unresolved. The CDR3 covers 13 residues. The V gene's germline CDR1 is GTSNPN and CDR2 SVGIG (reference sequence). Trimming removed 3 bases from V and 3 bases from J, with 12 bases in between. The chain's CDR3 is CAWSLAAYYEQYF. CDR3 sequence (DNA): TGTGCCTGGAGCTTAGCCGCCTACTACGAGCAGTACTTC. The entire variable domain, with the rest obtained from reference TRBV30 and TRBJ2-7, is as follows: SQTIHQWPATLVQPVGSPLSLECTVEGTSNPNLYWYRQAAGRGLQLLFYSVGIGQISSEVPQNLSASRPQDRQFILSSKKLLLSDSGFYLCAWSLAAYYEQYFGPGTRLTVT.

The chain carries TRBV5-1 and TRBJ2-1; 8 bases match TRBD2. V lost 4 bases, J lost 5 bases, and 11 bases stayed unmatched. This CDR3 has 16 residues. CDR1 is SGHRS and CDR2 is YFSETQ in the germline V gene. In DNA form, the CDR3 reads TGCGCCAGCAGCCTCGGGGGGGGCGGGGCCCACAATGAGCAGTTCTTC. This gives the protein CASSLGGGGAHNEQFF.

This clone has a single count. The chain uses TRBV11-2 and TRBJ2-3, with D maybe TRBD2 (7 bases). CDR1 is SGHAT and CDR2 is FQNNGV in the germline V gene. V lost 4 bases and J 4 bases, leaving 15 bases between the germline ends. This CDR3 comprises 15 residues. The CDR3 coding sequence is TGTGCCAGCAGCTGGGGGGGGGCTAGGGCAGATACGCAGTATTTT. It translates to CASSWGGARADTQYF.

The chain links TRBV6-1 to TRBJ2-7; a weak D match, TRBD2 (6 bases). V was cut by 0 bases and J by 5 bases, with 8 bases left in between. The CDR3 sequence is 13 residues long. CDR1 is MNHNS and CDR2 is SASEGT in the germline V gene. In DNA, the CDR3 is TGTGCCAGCAGTGAAGCTTGGGGGGACGAGCAGTACTTC. Translating gives CASSEAWGDEQYF.

V is TRBV30 and J is TRBJ1-6; D is uncertain. CDR1 is GTSNPN, CDR2 SVGIG, per germline (reference sequence). V lost 5 bases, J lost 9 bases, and 14 bases lay in between. The CDR3 sequence is 13 residues long. The CDR3 protein is CAWVGSPGSPLHF. CDR3 bases: TGTGCCTGGGTGGGGAGTCCGGGTTCACCCCTCCACTTT.

This clone was recorded once. The chain couples TRBV7-9 to TRBJ1-2; possible D gene TRBD1, 5 bases. The germline V and J ends were trimmed by 5 bases and 4 bases, with 17 bases remaining between them. CDR3 length equals 15 residues. Germline lookup yields CDR1 SEHNR and CDR2 FQNEAQ (reference sequence). The CDR3 here is CASSKSADSSYGYTF. The DNA of the CDR3 is TGTGCCAGCAGCAAAAGCGCCGACAGTTCCTATGGCTACACCTTC.

This clone has just a few counts. This CDR3 is also generated by other DNA sequences in the sample. The rearrangement joins TRBV4-1 to TRBJ1-5; possible D gene TRBD1, 5 bases. The CDR3 spans 15 residues. Trimming cost V 0 bases and J 7 bases, with 13 bases left between them. Per germline, CDR1 MGHRA and CDR2 YSYEKL. For the CDR3, the DNA is TGCGCCAGCAGCCAAGATTGGCAGGGCCCGCAGCCCCAGCATTTT. Protein: CASSQDWQGPQPQHF.

The rearrangement joins TRBV6-1 to TRBJ2-5; D is possibly TRBD2 (6 bases). Trimming took 9 bases from V and 1 from J, leaving 12 bases between them. CDR1 and CDR2 from the germline V gene are MNHNS and SASEGT. CDR3 length equals 13 residues. CDR3 residues: CASIGTPQETQYF. The CDR3 DNA reads as TGTGCCAGTATTGGGACTCCCCAAGAGACCCAGTACTTC.

The gene calls are TRBV27 and TRBJ2-1; 9 bases are a match to TRBD2. The V segment lost 2 bases and the J segment 4 bases; nucleotides outside the gene matches: 0. Germline lookup yields CDR1 MNHEY and CDR2 SMNVEV (reference sequence). The CDR3 spans 14 residues. DNA for the CDR3: TGTGCCAGCAGTTTAACTAGCGGGTACAATGAGCAGTTCTTC. This codes for CASSLTSGYNEQFF.

This chain connects TRBV2 to TRBJ1-2; tentative D call: TRBD1 (6 bases). CDR3 length: 14 amino acids. Looked up from germline, CDR1 is SNHLY and CDR2 is FYNNEI. Deletions cut 5 bases from V and 4 bases from J, with 14 bases between. This chain's CDR3 is CASSPRQDFYGYTF. CDR3 in DNA: TGTGCCAGCAGTCCCCGACAGGACTTCTATGGCTACACCTTC.

The rearrangement joins TRBV15 to TRBJ1-2, with 8 nucleotides matching TRBD1. Trimming took 5 bases from V and 8 from J; bases not matched to a gene: 16. The CDR3 extends over 16 amino acids. Germline V gene sequence: CDR1 LNHNV, CDR2 YYDKDF (reference sequence). DNA of the CDR3: TGTGCCACCAGCGGTCCGGGACAGGCTTCTATTGGGGGCTACACCTTC. This sequence encodes CATSGPGQASIGGYTF.

The chain combines TRBV2 with TRBJ2-7; 11 bases line up with TRBD1. CDR3 length: 13 amino acids. Losses at the gene ends were 5 bases for V and 7 bases for J; bases not matched to a gene: 4. The germline gives CDR1 SNHLY, CDR2 FYNNEI. The DNA of the CDR3 is TGTGCCAGCAGTTGGGACAGGGGGTGGGAGCAGTACTTC. It translates to CASSWDRGWEQYF.

The rearrangement joins TRBV5-5 to TRBJ1-2; 7 bases map to TRBD1. CDR3 size: 15 residues. Germline V gene lookup returns CDR1 SGHKS and CDR2 YYEKEE (reference sequence). V shed 3 bases, J shed 6 bases, and the junction held 11 bases outside the gene matches. CDR3 amino acids: CASSSSPGQTNGYTF. In nucleotides, the CDR3 is TGTGCCAGCAGCTCATCGCCGGGACAGACTAATGGCTACACCTTC. Full variable domain (outside the CDR3, taken from reference TRBV5-5 and TRBJ1-2): DAGVTQSPTHLIKTRGQQVTLRCSPISGHKSVSWYQQVLGQGPQFIFQYYEKEERGRGNFPDRFSARQFPNYSSELNVNALLLGDSALYLCASSSSPGQTNGYTFGSGTRLTVV.

The chain has TRBV29-1 and TRBJ1-2, with a tentative D call TRBD1 (5 bases). Trimming stripped 4 bases from V and 4 bases from J, with 16 bases between. The CDR3 has 14 residues. The germline V gene encodes CDR1 SQVTM and CDR2 ANQGSEA. CDR3 loop: CSVVGQGSSYGYTF. The CDR3, as DNA: TGCAGCGTTGTCGGCCAGGGCAGTTCCTATGGCTACACCTTC.

This clone was recorded only once. CDR3 region: CASSLTGHETQYF. DNA for the CDR3: TGCGCCAGCAGCCTCACAGGGCATGAGACCCAGTACTTC. The chain joins TRBV4-1 to TRBJ2-5; weak D call: TRBD1 (6 bases). The CDR3 runs 13 residues. V lost 4 bases and J lost 5, with 11 bases in between. Looked up from germline, CDR1 is MGHRA and CDR2 is YSYEKL.

The chain combines TRBV12-5 with TRBJ1-3, with 9 bases matching TRBD1. CDR1 and CDR2 from the germline V gene are LGHNT and FRNRAP. The CDR3 is made up of 15 amino acids. V was clipped by 3 bases and J by 2 bases; unmatched bases: 2. DNA for the CDR3: TGTGCTAGTGGTTTATGGACAGGGGCTGGAAACACCATATATTTT. Protein product: CASGLWTGAGNTIYF.